This T cell receptor (beta chain) came from a study of blood T cell repertoires in COVID-19. The overall study: Acute and convalescent COVID-19 specimens originated in the United States, Italy and Spain. From T cells, B-cell-depleted T cells, or PBMCs came the material, which was cDNA or gDNA.

In the authors' methods: The authors estimated nucleated cell counts from reference gene primer amplification. TCRdb's table, derived via immunoSEQ multiplex PCR, lists solely in-frame clones and lacks some. V, J and clone size were drawn from that table, and D and trimming were deduced from the DNA. This sample has 90,000 to 110,000 clones, with 84% found just once. CDR3 size: 11 residues. Germline V gene lookup returns CDR1 DFQATT and CDR2 SNEGSKA (reference sequence). The ends were cut back, 5 bases at V and 4 bases at J, with 8 bases in the middle. The sequenced sample consisted of peripheral blood. V is TRBV20-1 and J is TRBJ1-2; D is undetermined. The receptor was isolated from a woman in her 50s with acute or convalescent COVID-19. The CDR3 region has the DNA TGCAGTGCTCGGGGAAGCTATGGCTACACCTTC. This encodes CSARGSYGYTF.